The 22 T cell receptor beta chains below come from one sample, sequenced in a study of kidney transplant recipient with SARS-CoV-2 infection (dated by TCRdb to the early 2020s). The time point tag for this specimen amounts to: pre-pandemic baseline sample and day 111 after first positive SARS-CoV-2 test. TCRdb names Illumina MiSeq as the instrument used. TCRdb took the public reads, trimmed them with fastp at Q25, ran MiXCR for clone calling and kept in-frame beta chains. When rows share a CDR3 protein, they turn into one entry using the most common DNA and genes. This sample comprises about 250,000 distinct CDR3 sequences, under 30% of them detected only once. Of the sample, 6% to 8.5% is held by the ten largest clones. This material consisted of a blood sample, taken at baseline and between days 110 and 120 from a kidney transplant recipient. Receptors originate from a young adult male patient who had COVID-19 and was a kidney transplant recipient. Following a transplant, some T lymphocytes may have been derived from the graft donor.

This clonotype showed up just a few times. The chain employs TRBV7-9 and TRBJ2-2, with a possible D match to TRBD2 (6 bases). The germline V gene encodes CDR1 SEHNR and CDR2 FQNEAQ (reference sequence). Trimming removed 5 bases from V and 2 bases from J, with 18 bases in between. The CDR3 covers 17 residues. Written as DNA, the CDR3 is TGTGCCAGCAGCCCTCGGCCTAGCGCTTCCAACACCGGGGAGCTGTTTTTT. Translating it yields CASSPRPSASNTGELFF.

This clonotype appeared many times. The chain links TRBV5-1 to TRBJ2-1, with 9 nucleotides matching TRBD2. CDR1 is SGHRS and CDR2 is YFSETQ in the germline V gene. The junction had 2 bases not matched to a gene; V was cut back by 0 bases and J by 4 bases. CDR3 size: 15 residues. The chain's CDR3 is CASSLEGLAYNEQFF. CDR3 coding DNA: TGCGCCAGCAGCTTGGAGGGACTAGCTTACAATGAGCAGTTCTTC.

The chain carries TRBV6-5 and TRBJ2-7; possible D gene TRBD1, 7 bases. V lost 10 bases and J 5 bases, leaving 15 bases between the germline ends. Germline CDR1 and CDR2: MNHEY and SVGAGI. The CDR3 is 12 amino acids. The CDR3 reads CATRGDWDEQYF. CDR3 nucleotides: TGTGCCACCAGGGGGGATTGGGACGAGCAGTACTTC.

This clonotype was observed many times. This sequence joins TRBV24-1 and TRBJ2-1; 10 nucleotides align to TRBD2. The CDR3 length is 17 residues. Germline lookup yields CDR1 KGHDR and CDR2 SFDVKD. Unmatched junction bases numbered 8, after V lost 1 base and J lost 6 bases. The CDR3 coding sequence is TGTGCCACCAGTGATTTCAACCTAGCGGGAGTGTCCAATGAGCAGTTCTTC. This sequence encodes CATSDFNLAGVSNEQFF.

This clonotype was detected many times. CDR3: CAWSERVEQFF. As DNA, the CDR3 is TGTGCCTGGAGTGAGAGGGTTGAGCAGTTCTTC. This chain links TRBV30 with TRBJ2-1; TRBD2 is a possible D gene (5 bases). CDR1 is GTSNPN, CDR2 SVGIG, per germline (reference sequence). The CDR3 has 11 amino acids. The V gene lost 1 base and the J gene lost 9 bases, with 7 bases spanning the gap.

This clonotype was found many times. V usage is TRBV5-4 and J usage is TRBJ2-7, with a weak D call TRBD2 (6 bases). CDR1 is SGHNT and CDR2 is YYREEE in the germline V gene (reference sequence). The length of the CDR3 is 15 residues. The V and J ends lost 1 base and 6 bases respectively, with 17 bases between them. The CDR3: CASSLTGERLPEQYF. Here the CDR3 DNA reads TGTGCCAGCAGCTTGACGGGGGAAAGGTTGCCCGAGCAGTACTTC.

At least ten counts were recorded for this clonotype. This chain's CDR3 is CASSVEHSMRKTYGYTF. In DNA, the CDR3 is TGTGCCAGCAGTGTGGAGCACTCTATGCGAAAGACCTATGGCTACACCTTC. The chain joins TRBV6-1 to TRBJ1-2; D is ambiguous. Trimming removed 4 bases at V and 4 bases at J, with 22 bases between. Germline V gene lookup returns CDR1 MNHNS and CDR2 SASEGT. This CDR3 has 17 residues.

To note about this clonotype: This could be a read error, since a much larger clone is one nucleotide away. The V call is TRBV10-3, the J call TRBJ1-1; D is possibly TRBD1 (6 bases). The CDR3 extends over 14 amino acids. Germline CDR1 and CDR2: ENHRY and SYGVKD. Trimming cost V 11 bases and J 0 bases, with 16 bases left between them. In nucleotides, the CDR3 is TGTGCCGTCACTCGACAGGCCATGAACACTGAAGCTTTCTTT. Translated, it gives CAVTRQAMNTEAFF.

This clonotype has at least ten counts. The V call is TRBV10-2, the J call TRBJ1-5, with TRBD1 matching over 7 bases. The CDR3 runs to 13 residues. V trimming: 0 bases; J trimming: 7 bases; junction bases outside the gene matches: 0. In germline, CDR1 is WSHSY, CDR2 SAAADI. CDR3 nucleotide sequence: TGCGCCAGCAGTGAGTCGGACAGGCAGCCCCAGCATTTT. Translating it yields CASSESDRQPQHF.

Regarding this clonotype: A much larger clone differs from this one at a single base, so this may be a read error. Given the absence of the conserved phenylalanine or tryptophan at the CDR3 end, a read error is likely. This sequence joins TRBV19 and TRBJ1-1; unclear D gene. This CDR3 contains 14 residues. V lost 10 bases to trimming and J lost 5 bases, with 20 bases between them. Germline lookup yields CDR1 LNHDA and CDR2 SQIVND (reference sequence). The DNA for the CDR3 is TGTGCCACGACCTTTACGACAACGGGGACTGAAGCTTTCTTA. Protein sequence: CATTFTTTGTEAFL.

V is TRBV7-9 and J is TRBJ2-3; D is possibly TRBD1 or TRBD2 (6 bases each). The V gene's germline CDR1 is SEHNR and CDR2 FQNEAQ (reference sequence). Trimming stripped 1 base from V and 6 bases from J, with 11 bases between. This CDR3 spans 14 amino acids. CDR3 in amino acids: CASSLGGAYDTQYF. Written as DNA, the CDR3 is TGTGCCAGCAGCTTAGGGGGGGCGTACGATACGCAGTATTTT. Full variable domain (missing parts from reference TRBV7-9 and TRBJ2-3): DTGVSQNPRHKITKRGQNVTFRCDPISEHNRLYWYRQTLGQGPEFLTYFQNEAQLEKSRLLSDRFSAERPKGSFSTLEIQRTEQGDSAMYLCASSLGGAYDTQYFGPGTRLTVL.

Concerning this clonotype itself: A much larger clone is a single base away; this may be a read error. The V gene is TRBV5-8, the J gene TRBJ1-2; D gene unclear. Germline CDR1 SGHTS, CDR2 YDEGEE. The CDR3 consists of 16 residues. Trimming left V 7 bases short and J 4 bases short, with 23 bases between. The DNA of the CDR3 is TGTGCCAGCGGAGCAAGTCATCCACGAAAGACCTATGGCTACACCTTC. Translated, it gives CASGASHPRKTYGYTF.

The chain carries TRBV5-1 and TRBJ2-3; no clear D gene. Germline V CDR1 and CDR2: SGHRS, YFSETQ. Trimming took 1 base from V and 3 from J, leaving 9 bases between them. CDR3 size: 14 residues. The CDR3 DNA follows: TGCGCCAGCAGCTTGAGGGTAGTAACAGATACGCAGTATTTT. Its protein product is CASSLRVVTDTQYF.

This clonotype showed up many times. The V call is TRBV7-9, the J call TRBJ1-2; D gene ambiguous. The CDR3 loop spans 17 amino acids. Trimming stripped 5 bases from V and 4 bases from J, with 23 bases between. In germline, CDR1 is SEHNR, CDR2 FQNEAQ (reference sequence). The CDR3 DNA sequence: TGTGCCAGCAGCCACTTACGATACCATGGAAAGACCTATGGCTACACCTTC. It is translated as CASSHLRYHGKTYGYTF.

To note about this clonotype: Just one base apart from a much larger clone, this may be a read error. The chain has TRBV5-1 and TRBJ2-1; possible D gene TRBD2, 6 bases. CDR1 and CDR2 (germline): SGHRS, YFSETQ. This CDR3 comprises 15 residues. CDR3 in DNA: TGCGCCAGCAGCTTGGGCGGGGCGGAATACAATGGGCAGTTCTTC. Translated: CASSLGGAEYNGQFF.

Many counts were recorded for this clonotype. This chain joins TRBV19 and TRBJ1-1; D unresolved. The V end lost 5 bases, the J end lost 6 bases, and 19 bases lay between the germline ends. The V gene's germline CDR1 is LNHDA and CDR2 SQIVND (reference sequence). The length of the CDR3 is 15 residues. CDR3 nucleotides: TGTGCCAGTAGTCACAGAGGTGAGGTCAACGCTGAAGCTTTCTTT. This codes for CASSHRGEVNAEAFF.

The sample holds a few counts of this clonotype. It may be a read error: a sequence one base away is much more abundant. As DNA, the CDR3 is TGTGCCAGCAGAGAGACTAGCGGGAGGGCCTTCCGTGACGGGGAGCTGTTTTTT. Translation gives CASRETSGRAFRDGELFF. The rearrangement links TRBV28 to TRBJ2-2; 14 nucleotides line up with TRBD2. J lost 7 bases, V lost 6 bases, and 13 bases had no gene match. CDR3 length equals 18 residues. CDR1 MDHEN and CDR2 SYDVKM come from the germline V gene. Variable domain in full (rest from reference TRBV28 and TRBJ2-2): DVKVTQSSRYLVKRTGEKVFLECVQDMDHENMFWYRQDPGLGLRLIYFSYDVKMKEKGDIPEGYSVSREKKERFSLILESASTNQTSMYLCASRETSGRAFRDGELFFGEGSRLTVL.

This clonotype was detected many times. The rearrangement uses TRBV15 and TRBJ2-1; D is unclear. Germline CDR1 is LNHNV and CDR2 is YYDKDF (reference sequence). The V end lost 0 bases, the J end lost 6 bases, and 6 bases lay between the germline ends. CDR3 length equals 13 residues. The CDR3 DNA reads as TGTGCCACCAGCAGAGATCCCGCCAATGAGCAGTTCTTC. Amino acids: CATSRDPANEQFF.

This clonotype was seen at least ten times. The CDR3 DNA follows: TGCAGTGCTAGAGATATCGTTGCGGCCCCTCCATCCGAGCAGTACTTC. Translated: CSARDIVAAPPSEQYF. The chain carries TRBV20-1 and TRBJ2-7; D remains unclear. V gave up 0 bases and J gave up 6 bases, with 21 bases separating them. The V gene's germline CDR1 is DFQATT and CDR2 SNEGSKA (reference sequence). The CDR3 runs to 16 residues.

Points on this clonotype: This may be a read error, as it is one base from a much larger clone. The chain combines TRBV10-2 with TRBJ1-3, with no clear D. The length of the CDR3 is 14 residues. Germline assignment: CDR1 WSHSY and CDR2 SAAADI. The CDR3 DNA sequence: TGCGCCAGCAGTGAGGGGGTGGGCGGAAACACCATATGTTTT. It specifies CASSEGVGGNTICF.

In the case of this clonotype: This may come from a read error, since a much larger clone is one base off. This chain connects TRBV12-5 to TRBJ1-2, with D unclear. The germline V gene encodes CDR1 LGHNT and CDR2 FRNRAP. The CDR3 is 17 amino acids. The V gene lost 5 bases and the J gene lost 4 bases, with 23 bases spanning the gap. CDR3 loop: CASGGPSLRGKTYGYTF. Here the CDR3 DNA reads TGTGCTAGTGGTGGTCCTAGTTTGCGGGGAAAGACCTATGGCTACACCTTC.

In regard to this clonotype: This may be a read error: a much more frequent sequence differs by one nucleotide. Because it lacks the conserved phenylalanine or tryptophan at the end, this CDR3 is likely a read error. The chain has TRBV11-1 and TRBJ2-7; weak D call: TRBD2 (6 bases). From germline, CDR1 is SGHAT and CDR2 FQDESV (reference sequence). Trimming pared 7 bases from V and 3 bases from J, leaving 13 bases between. CDR3 size: 13 residues. The CDR3: CASTSGRGYEQYC. As DNA, the CDR3 is TGTGCCAGCACTTCCGGGAGAGGCTACGAGCAGTACTGC.